These T cell receptor beta chains were read from a single sample in a study of T cells after yellow fever vaccination. TCRdb independently ran MiXCR on the 5' RACE reads; one entry per CDR3 protein. Of about 120,000 distinct CDR3 sequences in the sample, approximately 7.1% were seen once. This material consisted of CD4+ T cells sorted from PBMCs, taken more than 35 days after the first yellow fever vaccination. The receptors were sampled from a young man who received the YFV17D yellow fever vaccine. Both conserved end residues are part of each CDR3. The size field is filled for only some rows; it gives once, few, many or a size class.

V gene	J gene	clone size	CDR3 protein
TRBV7-3	TRBJ1-1	many	CASSPGPDREAFF
TRBV20-1	TRBJ2-1	many	CSVPNIAGGAYNEQFF
TRBV3-1	TRBJ1-1	many	CASSQEDRGLGEAFF
TRBV3-1	TRBJ2-5	few	CASSHAAYQETQYF
TRBV9	TRBJ2-7	many	CASSVGSGGPSYEQYF
TRBV7-2	TRBJ2-5	few	CASSFMGAETQYF
TRBV6-1	TRBJ2-3	many	CASSKDRGLDTQYF
TRBV20-1	TRBJ1-6	many	CSAVTGNNSPLHF
TRBV11-2	TRBJ1-4	few	CASSLYRSPGGDLNEKLFF
TRBV6-2/TRBV6-3	TRBJ2-5	many	CASSQRLSGRETQYF
TRBV3-1	TRBJ2-3	many	CASSQDVVRTDTQYF
TRBV7-2	TRBJ2-2	many	CASSKNQGYGELFF
TRBV24-1	TRBJ2-3	many	CATSDPLPATQYF
TRBV7-2	TRBJ2-3	many	CASSFSRGLTDTQYF
TRBV12-3/TRBV12-4	TRBJ1-4	many	CASSLNFHNRNEKLFF
TRBV5-6	TRBJ1-5	many	CASSSGGGQPQHF
TRBV3-1	TRBJ2-7	many	CASSQRAGEQYF
TRBV5-1	TRBJ2-6	many	CASSQEPGANVLTF
TRBV10-3	TRBJ1-1	many	CAISGGSTEAFF
TRBV5-1	TRBJ1-6	few	CASSLEGHGDSPLHF
TRBV5-1	TRBJ2-1	many	CASSLGLNEQFF
TRBV20-1	TRBJ1-5	NA	CSARGGTGGENQPQHF
TRBV7-2	TRBJ1-1	many	CASRGTGGTTEAFF
TRBV20-1	TRBJ2-3	many	CSAPRPGADTQYF
TRBV5-1	TRBJ2-3	many	CASSLAPGGEGSTDTQYF
TRBV5-1	TRBJ1-5	many	CASSYAGNQPQHF
TRBV5-4	TRBJ2-2	NA	CASSLSGGVTGELFF
TRBV7-9	TRBJ1-4	many	CASSGEKLFF
TRBV12-3/TRBV12-4	TRBJ1-2	many	CASSLGGTGGYGYTF
TRBV20-1	TRBJ2-7	many	CSARDPGTYEQYF
TRBV6-1	TRBJ2-3	many	CASSPTELTDTQYF
TRBV7-2	TRBJ2-5	many	CASSYRQSQETQYF
TRBV6-5	TRBJ1-2	NA	CASKAGYGYTF
TRBV20-1	TRBJ2-3	many	CSARSYTDTQYF
TRBV2	TRBJ1-1	NA	CASSEAGVPAFF
TRBV13	TRBJ1-2	many	CASSLQPVLYENTF
TRBV5-6	TRBJ2-6	many	CASSLALGESYGANVLTF
TRBV7-9	TRBJ2-5	few	CASSLSRSGGGTQYF
TRBV20-1	TRBJ1-2	NA	CSARDRGWIGYTF
TRBV5-1	TRBJ1-4	many	CASRYLSVGTNEKLFF